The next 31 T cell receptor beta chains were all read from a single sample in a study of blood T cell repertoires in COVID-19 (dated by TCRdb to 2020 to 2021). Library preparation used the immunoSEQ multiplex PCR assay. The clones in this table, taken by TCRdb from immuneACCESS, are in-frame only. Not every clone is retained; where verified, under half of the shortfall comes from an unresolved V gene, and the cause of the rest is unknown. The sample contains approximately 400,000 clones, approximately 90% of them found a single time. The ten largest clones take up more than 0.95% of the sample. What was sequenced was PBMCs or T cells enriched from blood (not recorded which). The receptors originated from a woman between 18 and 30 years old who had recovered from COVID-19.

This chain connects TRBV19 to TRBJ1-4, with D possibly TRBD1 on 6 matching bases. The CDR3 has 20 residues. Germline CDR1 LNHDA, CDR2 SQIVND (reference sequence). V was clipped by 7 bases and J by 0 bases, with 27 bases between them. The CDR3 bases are TGTGCCAGTACCCCCAGGGCCGGGGACACCTCTTCTGCAACTAATGAAAAACTGTTTTTT. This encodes CASTPRAGDTSSATNEKLFF.

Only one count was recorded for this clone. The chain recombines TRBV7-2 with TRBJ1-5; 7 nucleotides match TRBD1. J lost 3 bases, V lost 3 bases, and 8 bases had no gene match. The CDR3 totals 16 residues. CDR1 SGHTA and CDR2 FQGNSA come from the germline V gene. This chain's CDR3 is CASSLVDRGHNQPQHF. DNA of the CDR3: TGTGCCAGCAGCTTGGTGGATAGGGGGCACAATCAGCCCCAGCATTTT.

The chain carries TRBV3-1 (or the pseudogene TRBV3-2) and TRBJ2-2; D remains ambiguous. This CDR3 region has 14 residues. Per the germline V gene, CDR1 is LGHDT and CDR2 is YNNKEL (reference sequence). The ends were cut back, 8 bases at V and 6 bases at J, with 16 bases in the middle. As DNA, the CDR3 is TGTGCCAGCTCGCGACTGGCTGGTCCCGGGGAGCTGTTTTTT. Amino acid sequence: CASSRLAGPGELFF.

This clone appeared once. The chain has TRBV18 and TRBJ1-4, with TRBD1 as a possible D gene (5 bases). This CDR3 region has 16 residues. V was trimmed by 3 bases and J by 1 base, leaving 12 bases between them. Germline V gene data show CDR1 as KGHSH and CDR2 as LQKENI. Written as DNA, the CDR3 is TGTGCCAGCTCACCCCCTGCAGGACAAACTAATGAAAAACTGTTTTTT. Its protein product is CASSPPAGQTNEKLFF.

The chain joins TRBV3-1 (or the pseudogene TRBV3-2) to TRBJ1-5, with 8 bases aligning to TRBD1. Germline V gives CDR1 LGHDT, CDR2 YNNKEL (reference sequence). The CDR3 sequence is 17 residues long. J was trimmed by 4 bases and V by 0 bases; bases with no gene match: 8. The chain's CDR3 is CASSQDLGTGANQPQHF. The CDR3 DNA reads TGTGCCAGCAGCCAAGATCTCGGGACAGGAGCTAATCAGCCCCAGCATTTT.

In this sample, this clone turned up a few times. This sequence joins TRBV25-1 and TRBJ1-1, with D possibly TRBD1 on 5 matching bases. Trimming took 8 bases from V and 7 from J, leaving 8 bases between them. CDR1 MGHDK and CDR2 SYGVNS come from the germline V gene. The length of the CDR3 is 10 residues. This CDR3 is CASGTGEAFF. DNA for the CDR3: TGTGCCAGCGGTACAGGTGAAGCTTTCTTT.

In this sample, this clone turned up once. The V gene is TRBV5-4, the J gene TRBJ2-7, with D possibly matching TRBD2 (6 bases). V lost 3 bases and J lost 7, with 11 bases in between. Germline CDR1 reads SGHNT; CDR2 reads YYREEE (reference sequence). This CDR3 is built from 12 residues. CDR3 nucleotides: TGTGCCAGCAGCTCGGGGGAAATGGAGCAGTACTTC. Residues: CASSSGEMEQYF.

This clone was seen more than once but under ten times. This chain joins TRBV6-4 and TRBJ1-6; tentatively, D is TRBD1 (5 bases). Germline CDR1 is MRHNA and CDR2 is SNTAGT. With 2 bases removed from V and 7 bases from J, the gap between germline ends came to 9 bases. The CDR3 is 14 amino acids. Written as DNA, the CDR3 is TGTGCCAGCAGTGACGGGGGGGAGAATTCACCCCTCCACTTT. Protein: CASSDGGENSPLHF.

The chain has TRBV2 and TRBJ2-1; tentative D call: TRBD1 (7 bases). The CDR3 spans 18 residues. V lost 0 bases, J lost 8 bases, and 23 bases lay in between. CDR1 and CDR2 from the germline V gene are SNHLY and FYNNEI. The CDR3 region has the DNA TGTGCCAGCAGTGAAGCGCTTCTGGCCAGGGGGGATATTGATGAGCAGTTCTTC. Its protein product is CASSEALLARGDIDEQFF.

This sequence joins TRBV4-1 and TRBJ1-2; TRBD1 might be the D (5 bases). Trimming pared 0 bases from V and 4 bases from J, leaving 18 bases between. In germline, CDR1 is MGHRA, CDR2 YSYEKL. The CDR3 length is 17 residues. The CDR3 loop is CASSQDGGGWEGYGYTF. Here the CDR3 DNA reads TGCGCCAGCAGCCAAGATGGGGGAGGATGGGAGGGCTATGGCTACACCTTC.

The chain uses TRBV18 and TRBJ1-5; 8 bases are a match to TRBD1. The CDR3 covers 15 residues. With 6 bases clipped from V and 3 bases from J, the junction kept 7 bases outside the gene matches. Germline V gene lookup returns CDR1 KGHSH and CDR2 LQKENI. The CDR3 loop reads CASSSGGRINQPQHF. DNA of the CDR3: TGTGCCAGCTCCTCAGGGGGCCGGATCAATCAGCCCCAGCATTTT.

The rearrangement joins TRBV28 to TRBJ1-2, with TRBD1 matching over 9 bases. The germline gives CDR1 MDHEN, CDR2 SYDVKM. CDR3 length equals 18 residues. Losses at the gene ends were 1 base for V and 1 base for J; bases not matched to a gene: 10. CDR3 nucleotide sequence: TGTGCCAGCAGTTTATACCCCGGGACAGGGAGCCTTAACTATGGCTACACCTTC. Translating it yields CASSLYPGTGSLNYGYTF.

The CDR3 is CASSQGRNGGRMNTEAFF. CDR3 sequence (DNA): TGTGCCAGCAGCCAAGGTCGTAATGGCGGAAGAATGAACACTGAAGCTTTCTTT. This rearrangement joins TRBV4-2 to TRBJ1-1, with D unclear. Per germline, CDR1 LGHNA and CDR2 YNFKEQ. V shed 1 base and J shed 0 bases, with 18 bases lying between them. This CDR3 contains 18 residues.

The CDR3 is CASSVGVLAGSTDTQYF. Here the CDR3 DNA reads TGTGCCAGCAGCGTAGGGGTACTAGCGGGGAGCACAGATACGCAGTATTTT. The chain recombines TRBV11-2 with TRBJ2-3; 10 positions match TRBD2. This CDR3 has 17 residues. V lost 5 bases to trimming and J lost 0 bases; unmatched junction nucleotides: 8. Germline V CDR1 and CDR2: SGHAT, FQNNGV.

The chain's CDR3 is CASSLWGQFNSPLHF. The DNA for the CDR3 is TGTGCCAGCAGCCTCTGGGGGCAGTTTAATTCACCCCTCCACTTT. This sequence joins TRBV5-6 and TRBJ1-6, with TRBD1 as a possible D gene (6 bases). Germline-derived CDR1 and CDR2 are SGHDT and YYEEEE. Trimming took off 4 bases at V and 6 bases at J, with 14 bases between the two ends. This CDR3 spans 15 amino acids.

The CDR3 is CASTPGGLKGYTF. For the CDR3, the DNA is TGTGCCAGCACCCCCGGAGGGTTGAAAGGCTACACCTTC. J is TRBJ1-2 and V is TRBV9, with D unresolved. Germline CDR1 reads SGDLS; CDR2 reads YYNGEE. The CDR3 is made up of 13 amino acids. V lost 6 bases to trimming and J lost 8 bases, with 17 bases between them.

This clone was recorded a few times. The CDR3 loop is CASSEHPNTEAFF. In nucleotides, the CDR3 is TGTGCCAGCAGTGAACACCCGAACACTGAAGCTTTCTTT. V is TRBV6-4 and J is TRBJ1-1; D is undetermined. Trimming shortened V by 3 bases and J by 1 base, and 6 bases separated the two germline ends. Germline loops: CDR1 MRHNA, CDR2 SNTAGT. The CDR3 has 13 amino acids.

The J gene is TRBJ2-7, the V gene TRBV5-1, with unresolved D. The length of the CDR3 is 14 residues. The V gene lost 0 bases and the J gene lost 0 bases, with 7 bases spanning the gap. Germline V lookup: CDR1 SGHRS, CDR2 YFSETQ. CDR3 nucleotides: TGCGCCAGCAGCTTGGACAGTTTCTCCTACGAGCAGTACTTC. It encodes CASSLDSFSYEQYF.

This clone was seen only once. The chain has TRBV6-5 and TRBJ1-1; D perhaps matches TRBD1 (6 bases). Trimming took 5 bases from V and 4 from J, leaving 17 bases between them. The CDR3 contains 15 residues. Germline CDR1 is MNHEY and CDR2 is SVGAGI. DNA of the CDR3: TGTGCCAGCAGTATTAAAACAGGGTTGAGCACTGAAGCTTTCTTT. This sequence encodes CASSIKTGLSTEAFF.

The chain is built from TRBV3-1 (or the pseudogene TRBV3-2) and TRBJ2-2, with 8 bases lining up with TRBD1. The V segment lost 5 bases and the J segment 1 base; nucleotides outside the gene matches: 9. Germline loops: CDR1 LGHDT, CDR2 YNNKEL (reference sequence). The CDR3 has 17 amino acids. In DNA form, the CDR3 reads TGTGCCAGCAGCGTATCCACCGGGACAGGGAACACCGGGGAGCTGTTTTTT. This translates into CASSVSTGTGNTGELFF.

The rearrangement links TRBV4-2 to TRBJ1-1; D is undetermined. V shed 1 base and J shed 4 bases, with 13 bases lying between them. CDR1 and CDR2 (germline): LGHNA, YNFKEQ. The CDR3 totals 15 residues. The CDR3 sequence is CASSQGVTSGTEAFF. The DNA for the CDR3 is TGTGCCAGCAGCCAAGGGGTCACGTCGGGCACTGAAGCTTTCTTT.

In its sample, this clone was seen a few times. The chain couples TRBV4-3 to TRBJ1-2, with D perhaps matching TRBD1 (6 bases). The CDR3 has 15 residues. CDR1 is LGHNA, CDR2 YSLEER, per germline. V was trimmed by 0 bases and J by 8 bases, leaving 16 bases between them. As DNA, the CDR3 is TGCGCCAGCAGCCAAGATAGAGCGGGGGCTACAGGCTACACCTTC. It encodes CASSQDRAGATGYTF.

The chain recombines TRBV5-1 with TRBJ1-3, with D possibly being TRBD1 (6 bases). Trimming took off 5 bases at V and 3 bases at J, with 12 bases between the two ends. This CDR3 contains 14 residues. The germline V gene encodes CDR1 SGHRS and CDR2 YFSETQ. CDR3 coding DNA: TGCGCCAGCAGTCCCGGGACACATGGAAACACCATATATTTT. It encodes CASSPGTHGNTIYF. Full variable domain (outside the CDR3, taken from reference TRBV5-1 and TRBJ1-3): KAGVTQTPRYLIKTRGQQVTLSCSPISGHRSVSWYQQTPGQGLQFLFEYFSETQRNKGNFPGRFSGRQFSNSRSEMNVSTLELGDSALYLCASSPGTHGNTIYFGEGSWLTVV.

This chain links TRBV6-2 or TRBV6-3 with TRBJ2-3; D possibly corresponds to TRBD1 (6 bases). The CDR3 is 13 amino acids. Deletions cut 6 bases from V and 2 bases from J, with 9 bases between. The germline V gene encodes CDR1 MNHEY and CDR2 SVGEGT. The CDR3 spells CASSRQVTDTQYF. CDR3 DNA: TGTGCCAGCAGCCGACAGGTCACAGATACGCAGTATTTT.

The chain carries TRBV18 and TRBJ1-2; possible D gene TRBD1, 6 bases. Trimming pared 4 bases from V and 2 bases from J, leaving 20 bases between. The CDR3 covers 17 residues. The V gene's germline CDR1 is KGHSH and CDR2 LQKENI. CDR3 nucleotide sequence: TGTGCCAGCTCACGTAGACAGGCCTCGGACGGGAACTATGGCTACACCTTC. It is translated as CASSRRQASDGNYGYTF.

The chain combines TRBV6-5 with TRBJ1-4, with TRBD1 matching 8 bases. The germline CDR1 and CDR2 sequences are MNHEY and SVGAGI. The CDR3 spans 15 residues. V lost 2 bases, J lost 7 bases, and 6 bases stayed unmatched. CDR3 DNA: TGTGCCAGCAGTTACGGAGGCAGGGGGCCTGAAAAACTGTTTTTT. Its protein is CASSYGGRGPEKLFF.

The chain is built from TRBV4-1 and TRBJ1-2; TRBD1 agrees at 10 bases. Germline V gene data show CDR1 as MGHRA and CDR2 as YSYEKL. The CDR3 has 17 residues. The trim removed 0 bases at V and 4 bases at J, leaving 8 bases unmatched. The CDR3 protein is CASSQDPGTGEGYGYTF. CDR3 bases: TGCGCCAGCAGCCAAGATCCCGGGACAGGGGAAGGCTATGGCTACACCTTC.

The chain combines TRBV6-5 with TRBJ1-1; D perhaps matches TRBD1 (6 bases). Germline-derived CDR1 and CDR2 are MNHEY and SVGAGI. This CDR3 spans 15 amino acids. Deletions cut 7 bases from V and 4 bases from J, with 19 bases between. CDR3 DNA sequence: TGTGCCAGCACCCGGGGGGCGATCTCGAGCACTGAAGCTTTCTTT. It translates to CASTRGAISSTEAFF.

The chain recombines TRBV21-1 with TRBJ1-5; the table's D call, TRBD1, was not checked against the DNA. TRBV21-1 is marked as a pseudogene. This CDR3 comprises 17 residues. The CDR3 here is CASSESYRGQGNQPQHF. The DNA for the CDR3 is TGTGCCAGCAGCGAGTCCTACAGGGGCCAGGGGAATCAGCCCCAGCATTTT.

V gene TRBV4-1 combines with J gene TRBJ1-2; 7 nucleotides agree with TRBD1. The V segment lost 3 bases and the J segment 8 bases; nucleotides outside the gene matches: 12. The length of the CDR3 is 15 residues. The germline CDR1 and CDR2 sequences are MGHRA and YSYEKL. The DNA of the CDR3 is TGCGCCAGCAGCCAGGCCCTGTTGGGACAGCGGGGCTACACCTTC. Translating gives CASSQALLGQRGYTF.

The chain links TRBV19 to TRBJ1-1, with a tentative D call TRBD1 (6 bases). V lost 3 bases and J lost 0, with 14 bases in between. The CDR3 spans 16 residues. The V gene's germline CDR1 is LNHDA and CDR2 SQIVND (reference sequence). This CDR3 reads CASSMGAGYMNTEAFF. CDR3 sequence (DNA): TGTGCCAGTAGTATGGGGGCAGGATACATGAACACTGAAGCTTTCTTT.